This TCR beta chain was recovered during a study of cytomegalovirus exposure and HLA in healthy donors. Notes on the study in general: In most subjects, TCR beta sequences reportedly gave accurate predictions of HLA-A and HLA-B alleles. The authors listed about 170 TCR beta chains as cytomegalovirus-associated. The analysis excluded some indistinguishable V segments, including TRBV6-2 and TRBV6-3.

With regard to this clone: What it binds is not known.

Germline V gene data show CDR1 as SGHVS and CDR2 as FQNEAQ. This CDR3 comprises 14 residues. V dropped 6 bases and J dropped 0; count of bases not matched to a gene: 4. 13 Jbeta primers and 60 Vbeta primers were used for the PCR. The table came from immunoSEQ multiplex PCR; TCRdb's copy has only in-frame clones and leaves some out. The sample contains approximately 88,000 clones, roughly 80% of which appear only once. The V gene is TRBV7-8, the J gene TRBJ2-7; 8 positions match TRBD1. The clonotype comes from a man aged 50 to 59 in good health and CMV-seropositive. The sequenced sample consisted of PBMCs. In nucleotides, the CDR3 is TGTGCCAGCAGAACCGGGACAGGCTCCTACGAGCAGTACTTC. It translates to CASRTGTGSYEQYF.